The 20 T cell receptor beta chains below were found in one sample sequenced in a study of early T cells in non-severe SARS-CoV-2 infection (TCRdb year 2021). The library was made by 5' RACE. Sequencing relied on a NextSeq 500. TCRdb reran the public reads through fastp at Q25 and MiXCR, keeping productive beta chains. A single entry per CDR3 protein holds the most common genes and DNA from its merged rows. The sample table shows tens of thousands of distinct CDR3 sequences, and approximately 9% are seen once. Clones ranked in the top ten supply over 4% of the sample. The sequencing here drew on whole blood, taken at baseline. All receptors come from an adult who was a healthcare worker with PCR-confirmed SARS-CoV-2 infection or an uninfected control (not recorded which).

This clonotype was found a few times. This sequence joins TRBV7-8 and TRBJ2-5; TRBD1 matches 7 bases. Trimming took 3 bases from V and 1 from J; bases not matched to a gene: 5. The CDR3 runs 15 residues. The germline CDR1 and CDR2 sequences are SGHVS and FQNEAQ. The chain's CDR3 is CASSFTGQPQETQYF. The CDR3 DNA sequence: TGTGCCAGCAGCTTTACGGGACAGCCCCAAGAGACCCAGTACTTC.

This chain connects TRBV11-2 to TRBJ2-7; D remains unclear. V was clipped by 4 bases and J by 6 bases, with 10 bases between them. This CDR3 has 12 amino acids. The germline V gene encodes CDR1 SGHAT and CDR2 FQNNGV. CDR3 amino acids: CASSSLRGEQYF. The CDR3 DNA reads as TGTGCCAGCAGCTCCCTCCGAGGCGAGCAGTACTTC.

This clonotype has at least ten counts. The J gene is TRBJ2-5, the V gene TRBV6-5, with 11 bases lining up with TRBD2. Germline CDR1 is MNHEY and CDR2 is SVGAGI. With 7 bases clipped from V and 2 bases from J, the junction kept 9 bases outside the gene matches. CDR3 length equals 16 residues. The CDR3 DNA sequence: TGTGCCAGCAAAAGGACTAGCGGGTATATACAAGAGACCCAGTACTTC. Its translation is CASKRTSGYIQETQYF.

This clonotype was seen more than once but under ten times. V and J are TRBV7-9 and TRBJ1-1; the D gene is possibly TRBD1 (5 bases). This CDR3 has 13 residues. The germline V gene has CDR1 SEHNR and CDR2 FQNEAQ (reference sequence). Between the trimmed V and J ends, which lost 5 bases and 1 base, there was a span of 8 bases. As DNA, the CDR3 is TGTGCCAGCAGCCGCGACAGGAACACTGAAGCTTTCTTT. It is translated as CASSRDRNTEAFF.

The rearrangement uses TRBV20-1 and TRBJ2-7; no firm D call. The CDR3 spans 11 residues. Trimming stripped 5 bases from V and 3 bases from J, with 8 bases between. The germline V gene encodes CDR1 DFQATT and CDR2 SNEGSKA (reference sequence). As DNA, the CDR3 is TGCAGTGCTTACGTGGGCTACGAGCAGTACTTC. Encoded protein: CSAYVGYEQYF.

This clonotype occurred a few times. This sequence joins TRBV2 and TRBJ2-1, with a tentative D call TRBD1 (6 bases). The CDR3 is made up of 15 amino acids. CDR1 is SNHLY and CDR2 is FYNNEI in the germline V gene. The V end was cut by 5 bases, the J end by 6 bases, with 17 bases between. Written as DNA, the CDR3 is TGTGCCAGCAGTCACCGGGACACGGTGGGCAATGAGCAGTTCTTC. Encoded protein: CASSHRDTVGNEQFF.

This clonotype was seen only a few times. The chain uses TRBV7-9 and TRBJ2-1; D call uncertain. Deletions cut 10 bases from V and 3 bases from J, with 13 bases between. The CDR3 is made up of 13 amino acids. Germline V lookup: CDR1 SEHNR, CDR2 FQNEAQ (reference sequence). Here the CDR3 DNA reads TGTGCCACCCAACCCGGCGTCTACAATGAGCAGTTCTTC. Translating it yields CATQPGVYNEQFF.

This clonotype has a handful of counts. This rearrangement joins TRBV4-1 to TRBJ1-1; D may be TRBD1 (6 bases). The CDR3 length is 15 residues. Trimming cost V 4 bases and J 5 bases, with 17 bases left between them. The germline V gene encodes CDR1 MGHRA and CDR2 YSYEKL. The CDR3: CASSPGRGAETEAFF. CDR3 coding DNA: TGCGCCAGCAGCCCCGGCCGGGGGGCAGAAACTGAAGCTTTCTTT.

This clonotype was recorded at least ten times. The rearrangement uses TRBV18 and TRBJ1-1, with 9 nucleotides matching TRBD1. Germline CDR1 KGHSH, CDR2 LQKENI. The CDR3 is made up of 13 amino acids. Losses at the gene ends were 4 bases for V and 11 bases for J; bases not matched to a gene: 8. The chain's CDR3 is CASSLPGQGGAFF. As DNA, the CDR3 is TGTGCCAGCTCACTCCCGGGACAGGGTGGCGCTTTCTTT.

The chain is built from TRBV7-9 and TRBJ2-3, with 14 bases matching TRBD2. J lost 2 bases, V lost 4 bases, and 8 bases had no gene match. The CDR3 sequence is 18 residues long. Germline V gene sequence: CDR1 SEHNR, CDR2 FQNEAQ (reference sequence). CDR3 residues: CASSYGLAGGIYTDTQYF. The DNA of the CDR3 is TGTGCCAGCAGCTATGGACTAGCGGGAGGAATCTACACAGATACGCAGTATTTT.

This clonotype was detected ten times or more. The chain carries TRBV7-7 and TRBJ2-1, with 7 nucleotides matching TRBD2. CDR1 and CDR2 from the germline V gene are SSHAT and FNYEAQ (reference sequence). The junction had 9 bases not matched to a gene; V was cut back by 1 base and J by 9 bases. This CDR3 is 15 amino acids long. The CDR3 sequence: CASSLEAGPGGEQFF. The CDR3 region has the DNA TGTGCCAGCAGCTTAGAAGCGGGGCCCGGCGGTGAGCAGTTCTTC. The whole variable domain, remainder taken from reference TRBV7-7 and TRBJ2-1, is GAGVSQSPRYKVTKRGQDVTLRCDPISSHATLYWYQQALGQGPEFLTYFNYEAQPDKSGLPSDRFSAERPEGSISTLTIQRTEQRDSAMYRCASSLEAGPGGEQFFGPGTRLTVL.

This clonotype occurred many times. This chain uses TRBV20-1 with TRBJ2-3, with 10 nucleotides matching TRBD1. Germline lookup yields CDR1 DFQATT and CDR2 SNEGSKA (reference sequence). The CDR3 totals 16 residues. J was trimmed by 6 bases and V by 4 bases; bases with no gene match: 13. The CDR3 is CSATSGQGIVADTQYF. The CDR3 nucleotides read TGCAGTGCTACCTCGGGACAGGGGATTGTGGCGGATACGCAGTATTTT.

This clonotype was seen a handful of times. The chain recombines TRBV2 with TRBJ2-1; perhaps TRBD1 as D (6 bases). V lost 7 bases and J lost 10, with 17 bases in between. The CDR3 is 13 residues long. CDR1 and CDR2 from the germline V gene are SNHLY and FYNNEI. The CDR3 region has the DNA TGTGCCAGCACCCTACAGGGATCGGTCGAGCAGTTCTTC. Its translation: CASTLQGSVEQFF.

This clonotype was seen a few times. J is TRBJ2-1 and V is TRBV3-1, with TRBD2 matching 9 bases. Germline CDR1 and CDR2: LGHDT and YNNKEL (reference sequence). The length of the CDR3 is 15 residues. J lost 2 bases, V lost 6 bases, and 5 bases had no gene match. The CDR3 region has the DNA TGTGCCAGCAGTTTGATAGCGGGAGCCTACAATGAGCAGTTCTTC. Encoded protein: CASSLIAGAYNEQFF.

This clonotype was picked up many times. The chain carries TRBV4-3 and TRBJ1-3; 8 bases line up with TRBD1. Germline CDR1 LGHNA, CDR2 YSLEER. After removal of 0 bases from V and 3 bases from J, the junction contained 4 bases not matched to a gene. CDR3 length equals 16 residues. The CDR3 DNA is TGCGCCAGCAGCCAAGATGAAGGACAGGGTGGAAACACCATATATTTT. Amino acid sequence: CASSQDEGQGGNTIYF.

This clonotype was picked up a small number of times. The rearrangement joins TRBV9 to TRBJ2-4; D is possibly TRBD2 (5 bases). Germline CDR1 reads SGDLS; CDR2 reads YYNGEE. V shed 1 base and J shed 7 bases, with 18 bases lying between them. The CDR3 loop spans 16 amino acids. The CDR3 loop is CASSVLASPTGNIQYF. The CDR3 region has the DNA TGTGCCAGCAGCGTACTCGCTAGCCCAACTGGGAACATTCAGTACTTC.

This clonotype was detected ten times or more. The V and J genes are TRBV10-3 and TRBJ1-1; D gene unclear. The CDR3 is 12 residues long. Germline V CDR1 and CDR2: ENHRY, SYGVKD. V lost 4 bases to trimming and J lost 0 bases, with 3 bases between them. The CDR3 spells CAISGVNTEAFF. Here the CDR3 DNA reads TGTGCCATCAGTGGGGTGAACACTGAAGCTTTCTTT.

In its sample, this clonotype was seen many times. The chain is built from TRBV11-2 and TRBJ2-1, with 14 positions matching TRBD2. The CDR3 runs 15 residues. The junction had 2 bases not matched to a gene; V was cut back by 4 bases and J by 6 bases. From germline, CDR1 is SGHAT and CDR2 FQNNGV. CDR3 protein: CASSSGLAGVNEQFF. The CDR3 region has the DNA TGTGCCAGCAGCTCGGGACTAGCGGGAGTCAATGAGCAGTTCTTC.

This clonotype was seen ten or more times. This chain joins TRBV29-1 and TRBJ2-1; no clear D gene. The germline V and J ends were trimmed by 5 bases and 5 bases, with 7 bases remaining between them. Germline values: CDR1 SQVTM, CDR2 ANQGSEA. There are 11 residues in the CDR3. CDR3 DNA sequence: TGCAGCGTTTTTCCTGACAATGAGCAGTTCTTC. Its protein is CSVFPDNEQFF.

This clonotype was found many times. The chain uses TRBV20-1 and TRBJ1-5; D might be TRBD1 (5 bases). The CDR3 extends over 15 amino acids. Trimming removed 3 bases from V and 1 base from J, with 13 bases in between. Germline V CDR1 and CDR2: DFQATT, SNEGSKA (reference sequence). The CDR3 sequence is CSARGPGRSNQPQHF. CDR3 bases: TGCAGTGCTAGGGGACCGGGACGCAGCAATCAGCCCCAGCATTTT.